This T cell receptor (beta chain) was profiled in a study of cytomegalovirus exposure and HLA in healthy donors. Study outcomes and limitations: Sequencing likely produced, as an artifact, a cluster of highly shared sequence variants. Previous analysis showed most TCR beta V segments were productive about 87% or about 30% of the time. It was assumed in the presence/absence analyses that sequencing depth was roughly uniform across donors.

PCR was performed using 60 Vbeta and 13 Jbeta primers. Measured with immunoSEQ multiplex PCR; TCRdb has only the in-frame clones, and not every one. This sample has 170,000 or so clones, with around 75% found just once. The CDR3 sequence is 17 residues long. Trimming left V 0 bases short and J 0 bases short, with 12 bases between. Germline CDR1 and CDR2: LNHNV and YYDKDF (reference sequence). Concerning this clone: Its antigen is currently unknown.

This chain links TRBV15 with TRBJ1-5; D remains unclear. Sequencing was carried out using PBMCs. The TCR sequence derives from a male donor in good health and CMV-seronegative. The CDR3 here is CATSRDMYTYSNQPQHF. CDR3 nucleotides: TGTGCCACCAGCAGAGATATGTATACCTATAGCAATCAGCCCCAGCATTTT.